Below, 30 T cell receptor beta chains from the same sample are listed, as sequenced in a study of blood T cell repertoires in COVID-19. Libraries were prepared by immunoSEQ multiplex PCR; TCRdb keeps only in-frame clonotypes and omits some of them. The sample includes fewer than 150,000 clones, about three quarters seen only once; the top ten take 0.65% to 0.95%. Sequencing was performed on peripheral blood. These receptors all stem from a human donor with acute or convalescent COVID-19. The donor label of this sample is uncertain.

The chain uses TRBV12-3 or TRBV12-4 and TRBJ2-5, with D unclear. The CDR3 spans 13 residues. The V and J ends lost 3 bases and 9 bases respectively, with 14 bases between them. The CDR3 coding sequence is TGTGCCAGCAGTTTGTCTTTGTTGGCGGCCCAGTACTTC. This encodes CASSLSLLAAQYF.

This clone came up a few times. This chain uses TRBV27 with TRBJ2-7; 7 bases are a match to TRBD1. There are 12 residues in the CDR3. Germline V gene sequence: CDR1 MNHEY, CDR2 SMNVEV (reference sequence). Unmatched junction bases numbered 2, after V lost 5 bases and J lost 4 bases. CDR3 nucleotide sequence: TGTGCCAGCAGTCCGGACAGGTACGAGCAGTACTTC. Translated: CASSPDRYEQYF.

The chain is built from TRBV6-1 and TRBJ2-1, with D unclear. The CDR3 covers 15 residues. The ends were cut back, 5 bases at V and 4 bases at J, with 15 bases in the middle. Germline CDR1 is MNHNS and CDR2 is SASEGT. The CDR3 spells CASSSTLGRYNEQFF. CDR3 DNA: TGTGCCAGCAGTTCGACATTGGGTCGGTACAATGAGCAGTTCTTC.

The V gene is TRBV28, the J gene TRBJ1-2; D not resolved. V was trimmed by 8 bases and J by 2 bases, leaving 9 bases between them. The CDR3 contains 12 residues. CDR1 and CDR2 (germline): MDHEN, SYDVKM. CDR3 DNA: TGTGCCAGCTTAAACAGAAACTATGGCTACACCTTC. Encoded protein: CASLNRNYGYTF.

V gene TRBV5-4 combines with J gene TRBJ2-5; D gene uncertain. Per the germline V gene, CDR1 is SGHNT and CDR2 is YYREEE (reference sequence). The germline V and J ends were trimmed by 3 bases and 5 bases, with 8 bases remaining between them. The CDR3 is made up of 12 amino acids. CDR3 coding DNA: TGTGCCAGCAGCTCCCTGTTTGAGACCCAGTACTTC. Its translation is CASSSLFETQYF.

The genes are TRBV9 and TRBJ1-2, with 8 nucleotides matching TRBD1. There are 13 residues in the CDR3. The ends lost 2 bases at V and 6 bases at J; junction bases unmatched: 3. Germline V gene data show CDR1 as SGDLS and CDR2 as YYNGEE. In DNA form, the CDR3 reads TGTGCCAGCAGCGTGACAGGGGCCAATGGCTACACCTTC. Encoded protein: CASSVTGANGYTF.

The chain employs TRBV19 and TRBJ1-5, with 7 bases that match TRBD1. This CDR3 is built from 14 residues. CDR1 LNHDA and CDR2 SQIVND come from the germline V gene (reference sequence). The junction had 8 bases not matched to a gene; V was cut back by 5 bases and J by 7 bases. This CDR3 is CASSVQGKEQPQHF. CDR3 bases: TGTGCCAGTAGTGTACAGGGGAAAGAGCAGCCCCAGCATTTT.

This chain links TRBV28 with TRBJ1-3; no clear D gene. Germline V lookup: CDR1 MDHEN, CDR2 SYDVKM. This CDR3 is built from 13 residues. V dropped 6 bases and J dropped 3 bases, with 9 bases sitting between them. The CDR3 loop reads CASSPLFGNTIYF. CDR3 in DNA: TGTGCCAGCAGCCCTCTGTTTGGAAACACCATATATTTT. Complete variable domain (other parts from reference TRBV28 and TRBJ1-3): DVKVTQSSRYLVKRTGEKVFLECVQDMDHENMFWYRQDPGLGLRLIYFSYDVKMKEKGDIPEGYSVSREKKERFSLILESASTNQTSMYLCASSPLFGNTIYFGEGSWLTVV.

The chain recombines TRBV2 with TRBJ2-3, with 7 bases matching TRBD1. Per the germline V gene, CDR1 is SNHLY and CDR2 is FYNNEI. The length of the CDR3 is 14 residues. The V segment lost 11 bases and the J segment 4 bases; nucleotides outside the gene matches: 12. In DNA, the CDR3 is TGTGCCGCCCGACAGGGAAGAGAGGCAGATACGCAGTATTTT. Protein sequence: CAARQGREADTQYF.

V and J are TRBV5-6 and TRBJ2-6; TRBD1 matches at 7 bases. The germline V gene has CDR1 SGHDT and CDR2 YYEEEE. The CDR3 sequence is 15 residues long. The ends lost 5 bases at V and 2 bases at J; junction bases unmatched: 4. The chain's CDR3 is CASRPQGAGANVLTF. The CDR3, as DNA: TGTGCCAGCAGACCGCAGGGGGCTGGGGCCAACGTCCTGACTTTC.

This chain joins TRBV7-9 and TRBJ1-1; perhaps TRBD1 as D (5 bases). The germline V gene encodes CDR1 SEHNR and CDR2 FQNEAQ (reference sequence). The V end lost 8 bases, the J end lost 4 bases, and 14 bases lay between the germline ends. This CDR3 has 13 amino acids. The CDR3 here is CASVIGGSTEAFF. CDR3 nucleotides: TGTGCCAGCGTAATCGGGGGGAGCACTGAAGCTTTCTTT.

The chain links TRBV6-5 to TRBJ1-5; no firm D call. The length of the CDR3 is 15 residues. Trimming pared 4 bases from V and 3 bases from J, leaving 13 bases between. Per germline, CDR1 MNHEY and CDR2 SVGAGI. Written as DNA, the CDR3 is TGTGCCAGCAGTTCTGGCGGGGTGACCAATCAGCCCCAGCATTTT. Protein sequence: CASSSGGVTNQPQHF.

The CDR3, as DNA: TGTGCCAGTAGGGGACAGGGGCTGGAGACCCAGTACTTC. It translates to CASRGQGLETQYF. The chain joins TRBV19 to TRBJ2-5, with 10 bases lining up with TRBD1. CDR3 size: 13 residues. Germline values: CDR1 LNHDA, CDR2 SQIVND (reference sequence). J lost 5 bases, V lost 6 bases, and 3 bases had no gene match.

This CDR3 is CASSSVSSYNEQFF. The CDR3 bases are TGTGCCAGCTCTAGCGTGAGCTCCTACAATGAGCAGTTCTTC. This chain links TRBV6-6 with TRBJ2-1; a possible D gene is TRBD2 (6 bases). With 8 bases removed from V and 0 bases from J, the gap between germline ends came to 11 bases. The germline V gene has CDR1 MNHNY and CDR2 SVGAGI (reference sequence). The CDR3 is made up of 14 amino acids.

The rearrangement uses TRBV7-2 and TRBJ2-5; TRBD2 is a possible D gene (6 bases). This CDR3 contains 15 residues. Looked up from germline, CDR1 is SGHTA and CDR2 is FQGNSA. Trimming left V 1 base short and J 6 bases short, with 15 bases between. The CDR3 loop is CASSLDGGGRKTQYF. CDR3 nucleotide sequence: TGTGCCAGCAGCTTAGACGGCGGAGGGCGGAAGACCCAGTACTTC.

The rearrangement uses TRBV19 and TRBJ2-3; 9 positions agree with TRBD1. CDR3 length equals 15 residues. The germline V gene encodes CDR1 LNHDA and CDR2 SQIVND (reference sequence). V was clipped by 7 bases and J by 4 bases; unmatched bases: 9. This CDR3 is CASNLGTGHSDTQYF. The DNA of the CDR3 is TGTGCCAGTAATTTAGGGACAGGGCATTCAGATACGCAGTATTTT.

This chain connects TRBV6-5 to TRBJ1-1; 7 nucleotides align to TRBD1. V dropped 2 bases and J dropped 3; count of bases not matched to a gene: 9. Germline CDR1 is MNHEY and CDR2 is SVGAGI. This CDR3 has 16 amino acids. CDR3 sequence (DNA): TGTGCCAGCAGTTACCTAGGGGGCCGTCAGGACACTGAAGCTTTCTTT. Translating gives CASSYLGGRQDTEAFF.

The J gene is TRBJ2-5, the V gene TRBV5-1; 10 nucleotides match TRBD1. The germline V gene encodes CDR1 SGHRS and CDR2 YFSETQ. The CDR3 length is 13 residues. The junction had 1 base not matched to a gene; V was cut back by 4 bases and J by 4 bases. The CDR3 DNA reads TGCGCCAGCAGCCGGACAGGGGGAGAGACCCAGTACTTC. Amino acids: CASSRTGGETQYF.

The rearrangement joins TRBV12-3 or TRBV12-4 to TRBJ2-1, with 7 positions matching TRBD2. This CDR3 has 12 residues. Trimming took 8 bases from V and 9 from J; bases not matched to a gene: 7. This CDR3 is CASAIPGGEQFF. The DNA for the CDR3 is TGTGCCAGCGCCATCCCGGGGGGTGAGCAGTTCTTC.

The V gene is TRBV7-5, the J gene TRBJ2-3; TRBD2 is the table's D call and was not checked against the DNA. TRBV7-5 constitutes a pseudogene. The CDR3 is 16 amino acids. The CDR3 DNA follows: TGTGTCAGAAGCCCCCTAGCGGAGCCACCTTTAGATACGCAGTATTTT. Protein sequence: CVRSPLAEPPLDTQYF.

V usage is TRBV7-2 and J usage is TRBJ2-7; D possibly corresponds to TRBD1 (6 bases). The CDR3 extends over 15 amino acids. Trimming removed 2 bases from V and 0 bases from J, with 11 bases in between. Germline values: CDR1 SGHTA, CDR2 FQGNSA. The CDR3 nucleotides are TGTGCCAGCAGCTTATCAGGGGCACCCTCCTACGAGCAGTACTTC. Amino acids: CASSLSGAPSYEQYF.

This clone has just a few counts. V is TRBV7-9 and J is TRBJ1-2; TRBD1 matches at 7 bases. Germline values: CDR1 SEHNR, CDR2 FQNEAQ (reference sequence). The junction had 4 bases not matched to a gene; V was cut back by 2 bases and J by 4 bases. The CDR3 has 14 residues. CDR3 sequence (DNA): TGTGCCAGCAGCTTACCGGGACAGTCCTATGGCTACACCTTC. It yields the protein CASSLPGQSYGYTF.

The CDR3 sequence is CASSPTSDYGYTF. In DNA form, the CDR3 reads TGTGCCAGCAGTCCCACGTCGGACTATGGCTACACCTTC. The gene calls are TRBV12-3 or TRBV12-4 and TRBJ1-2; D remains unclear. The CDR3 runs 13 residues. Trimming pared 5 bases from V and 3 bases from J, leaving 10 bases between.

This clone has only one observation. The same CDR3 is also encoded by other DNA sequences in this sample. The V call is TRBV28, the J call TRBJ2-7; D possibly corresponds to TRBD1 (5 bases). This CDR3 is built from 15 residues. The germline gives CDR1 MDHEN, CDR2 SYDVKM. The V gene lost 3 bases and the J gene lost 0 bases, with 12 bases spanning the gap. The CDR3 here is CASSFEGVGSYEQYF. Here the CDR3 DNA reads TGTGCCAGCAGTTTTGAAGGGGTGGGCTCCTACGAGCAGTACTTC.

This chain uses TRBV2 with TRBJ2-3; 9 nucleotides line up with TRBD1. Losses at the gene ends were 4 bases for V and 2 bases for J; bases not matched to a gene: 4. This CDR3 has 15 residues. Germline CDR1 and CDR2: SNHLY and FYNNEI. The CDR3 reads CASSAGTGFTDTQYF. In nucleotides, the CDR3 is TGTGCCAGCAGTGCGGGGACAGGGTTCACAGATACGCAGTATTTT.

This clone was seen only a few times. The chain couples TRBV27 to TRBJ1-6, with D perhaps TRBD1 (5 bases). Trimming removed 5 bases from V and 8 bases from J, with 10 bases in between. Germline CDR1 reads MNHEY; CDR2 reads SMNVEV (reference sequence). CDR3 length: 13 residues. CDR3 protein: CASSHPRDSPLHF. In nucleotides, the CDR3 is TGTGCCAGCAGTCACCCCAGGGATTCACCCCTCCACTTT.

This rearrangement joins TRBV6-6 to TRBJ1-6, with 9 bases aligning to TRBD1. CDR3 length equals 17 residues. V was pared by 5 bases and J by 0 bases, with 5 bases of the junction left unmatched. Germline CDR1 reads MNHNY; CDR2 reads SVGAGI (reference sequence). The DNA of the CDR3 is TGTGCCAGCAGTCGGGGGACAGGGAGCTCCTATAATTCACCCCTCCACTTT. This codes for CASSRGTGSSYNSPLHF.

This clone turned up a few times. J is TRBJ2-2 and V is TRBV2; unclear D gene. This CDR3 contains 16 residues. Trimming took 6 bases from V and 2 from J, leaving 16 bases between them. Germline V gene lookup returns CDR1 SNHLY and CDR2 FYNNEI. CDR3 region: CASRPLQLYNTGELFF. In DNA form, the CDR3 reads TGTGCCAGCAGGCCTCTCCAGTTATATAACACCGGGGAGCTGTTTTTT.

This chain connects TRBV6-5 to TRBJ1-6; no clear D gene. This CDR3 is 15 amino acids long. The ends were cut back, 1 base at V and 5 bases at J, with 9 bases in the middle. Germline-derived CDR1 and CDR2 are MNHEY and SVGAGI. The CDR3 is CASSYLGKHNSPLHF. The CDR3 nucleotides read TGTGCCAGCAGTTACTTGGGCAAGCATAATTCACCCCTCCACTTT.

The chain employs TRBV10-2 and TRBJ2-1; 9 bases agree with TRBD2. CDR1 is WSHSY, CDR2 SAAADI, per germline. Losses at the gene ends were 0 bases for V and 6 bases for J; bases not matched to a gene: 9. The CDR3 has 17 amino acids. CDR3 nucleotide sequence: TGCGCCAGCAGTGAGTCGGTATTAGGACTAGCGTCCAATGAGCAGTTCTTC. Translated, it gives CASSESVLGLASNEQFF.